What follows is one T cell receptor (beta chain) and its context. Its antigen is as yet unknown. Making the TCR beta libraries relied on UMI-labeled 5' RACE. From the 5' RACE reads, TCRdb lists one entry per CDR3 protein and no DNA. This listing includes some 6,700 distinct CDR3 sequences. The sample is drawn from a study of human CD8 memory T cell subsets. Study conclusions and caveats: Stem-like memory and precursor exhausted T cells had similarly high diversity, unlike effector memory cells.

CDR3 size: 13 residues. This sequence originates from a human donor in good health. V usage is TRBV12-3 or TRBV12-4 and J usage is TRBJ2-5; TCRdb indicates TRBD1, and absent DNA this call remains unverified. Sequencing was performed on CD8+ T cells from PBMCs. CDR3 sequence reads: CASSRRDIETQYF.